This entry is about one T cell receptor beta chain. These data come from a study of cytomegalovirus exposure and HLA in healthy donors. A multiplex PCR was run with 60 Vbeta primers and 13 Jbeta primers. Data came from immunoSEQ multiplex PCR; TCRdb stores just in-frame clones and leaves some out. The data hold roughly 180,000 clones, with 75% observed a single time. V was trimmed by 3 bases and J by 4 bases, leaving 15 bases between them. Germline V gene sequence: CDR1 MNHEY, CDR2 SMNVEV (reference sequence). The CDR3 contains 15 residues. The chain uses TRBV27 and TRBJ1-1; a weak D match, TRBD1 (5 bases). Sequenced: PBMCs. The source is a woman aged 35 to 49 in good health and CMV-seropositive. CDR3 residues: CASSFYADTSTEAFF. The CDR3 DNA reads as TGTGCCAGCAGTTTTTACGCGGACACCTCCACTGAAGCTTTCTTT.